This is a list of T cell receptor beta chains from one sample in a study of vaccination effects on CD4 cells after COVID-19. No antigens are known for them. Clones were read by immunoSEQ multiplex PCR, and TCRdb kept only the in-frame ones, dropping some. Seen here are about 52,000 clones, more than 75% observed once, and the top ten hold approximately 6%. Sequences were derived from CD4+ T cells from PBMCs cultured with HCoV-OC43 spike peptides, sampled before COVID-19 vaccination. Receptor source: a human donor who received a COVID-19 vaccine. Each CDR3 is given with its conserved first and last residue. The order of the fields is D gene, V gene, clone size, J gene, CDR3 protein, CDR3 DNA. D genes are given only for firm matches. A row's size may be missing; if present it is once, few, many or a size class.

.,TRBV9,once,TRBJ1-2,CASSVSPNYGYTF,TGTGCCAGCAGCGTGTCACCGAACTATGGCTACACCTTC
.,TRBV12-3/TRBV12-4,.,TRBJ1-2,CASSLGERGYTF,TGTGCCAGCAGTTTGGGGGAACGTGGCTACACCTTC
TRBD2,TRBV14,.,TRBJ2-1,CASSQQPGLVSHEQFF,TGTGCCAGCAGCCAACAACCGGGACTAGTCTCCCATGAGCAGTTCTTC
TRBD2,TRBV6-5,.,TRBJ2-2,CASSYSGGNTGELFF,TGTGCCAGCAGCTACAGCGGGGGCAACACCGGGGAGCTGTTTTTT
.,TRBV4-1,few,TRBJ1-2,CASSQDIGQGGYTF,TGCGCCAGCAGCCAAGATATTGGGCAGGGTGGCTACACCTTC
.,TRBV3-1/TRBV3-2,.,TRBJ2-3,CASSQVPTRGDTQYF,TGTGCCAGCAGCCAAGTTCCAACGAGGGGAGATACGCAGTATTTT
.,TRBV4-2,.,TRBJ1-3,CASSQDWDPGNTIYF,TGTGCCAGCAGCCAAGACTGGGATCCCGGAAACACCATATATTTT
TRBD2,TRBV6-5,.,TRBJ2-1,CASSLRDYYNEQFF,TGTGCCAGCAGCCTCCGGGACTACTACAATGAGCAGTTCTTC
TRBD2,TRBV6-5,once,TRBJ2-3,CASKLAGDVDTQYF,TGTGCCAGCAAACTAGCGGGGGATGTAGATACGCAGTATTTT
TRBD1,TRBV12-3/TRBV12-4,once,TRBJ2-5,CASSGQGQETQYF,TGTGCCAGCAGTGGACAGGGCCAAGAGACCCAGTACTTC
.,TRBV2,.,TRBJ2-4,CASSALLSGTQYF,TGTGCCAGCAGTGCGTTACTTTCAGGTACTCAGTACTTC
.,TRBV19,.,TRBJ2-5,CASSWKWRTQQETQYF,TGTGCCAGTAGTTGGAAATGGAGGACTCAGCAAGAGACCCAGTACTTC
.,TRBV25-1,.,TRBJ1-4,CASSDSATNEKLFF,TGTGCCAGCAGTGACAGTGCAACTAATGAAAAACTGTTTTTT
.,TRBV4-3,.,TRBJ1-3,CASSQVPRTGYFGNTIYF,TGCGCCAGCAGCCAAGTTCCTCGTACAGGGTATTTTGGAAACACCATATATTTT
TRBD1,TRBV5-1,.,TRBJ1-1,CASSLEAGGLTEAFF,TGCGCCAGCAGCTTGGAGGCAGGGGGCCTCACTGAAGCTTTCTTT
.,TRBV18,few,TRBJ1-6,CASSLWGEDNSPLHF,TGTGCCAGCTCACTCTGGGGGGAAGATAATTCACCCCTCCACTTT
.,TRBV18,.,TRBJ1-2,CASSPTATYANTF,TGTGCCAGCTCACCAACCGCAACTTACGCGAACACCTTC
.,TRBV9,.,TRBJ2-1,CASSLPGPYNEQFF,TGTGCCAGCAGTCTTCCGGGGCCCTACAATGAGCAGTTCTTC
.,TRBV5-5,.,TRBJ1-6,CASSTGTPGGYSPLHF,TGTGCCAGCAGCACCGGGACACCGGGGGGTTATTCACCCCTCCACTTT
TRBD1,TRBV12-5,.,TRBJ2-4,CASGLPDATGTGKNIQYF,TGTGCTAGTGGTTTGCCTGACGCTACCGGGACAGGGAAAAACATTCAGTACTTC
.,TRBV5-1,.,TRBJ2-5,CASSLGGGVETQYF,TGCGCCAGCAGCCTCGGAGGGGGGGTTGAGACCCAGTACTTC
TRBD2,TRBV3-1/TRBV3-2,.,TRBJ2-1,CASSQDLGGGARNEQFF,TGTGCCAGCAGCCAAGATCTGGGCGGGGGGGCCCGCAATGAGCAGTTCTTC
TRBD1,TRBV5-1,.,TRBJ1-3,CASSLDDRGGNTIYF,TGCGCCAGCAGCTTGGATGACAGGGGAGGAAACACCATATATTTT
.,TRBV12-5,once,TRBJ2-3,CASGLVRDGWATTDTQYF,TGTGCTAGTGGTTTGGTACGGGATGGCTGGGCCACAACAGATACGCAGTATTTT
.,TRBV24-1,.,TRBJ2-3,CATSDPGRDTQYF,TGTGCCACCAGTGATCCTGGCAGGGATACGCAGTATTTT
.,TRBV27,.,TRBJ2-4,CASSLIGVRNIQYF,TGTGCCAGCAGTTTAATCGGGGTGAGGAACATTCAGTACTTC